These 24 T cell receptor beta chains originate from one sample sequenced in a study of blood T cell repertoires in COVID-19. Sequencing was performed with immunoSEQ multiplex PCR; in TCRdb, only in-frame clones are kept and a portion is missing. The sample has about 380,000 clones, approximately 77% seen once. Sequencing was performed on peripheral blood. These receptors all come from a human donor with acute or convalescent COVID-19. The donor label of this sample is uncertain.

This clone was recorded only once. This chain connects TRBV6-2 or TRBV6-3 to TRBJ1-6; D uncertain. Trimming took 4 bases from V and 9 from J, leaving 16 bases between them. This CDR3 region has 15 residues. Per germline, CDR1 MNHEY and CDR2 SVGEGT. The CDR3 loop reads CASSFTTGRSSPLHF. CDR3 coding DNA: TGTGCCAGCAGTTTCACGACCGGGAGGAGTTCACCCCTCCACTTT.

This chain connects TRBV28 to TRBJ2-3, with 13 bases lining up with TRBD2. The germline V gene encodes CDR1 MDHEN and CDR2 SYDVKM. The trim removed 5 bases at V and 5 bases at J, leaving 10 bases unmatched. This CDR3 comprises 17 residues. CDR3 region: CASSLLTSGRKRDTQYF. Here the CDR3 DNA reads TGTGCCAGCAGTCTCCTGACTAGCGGGAGGAAGAGAGATACGCAGTATTTT.

J is TRBJ1-1 and V is TRBV18; the D is unclear. Trimming removed 3 bases at V and 5 bases at J, with 22 bases between. The CDR3 is made up of 17 amino acids. CDR1 and CDR2 from the germline V gene are KGHSH and LQKENI. CDR3: CASSPLGTSAGGTEAFF. CDR3 coding DNA: TGTGCCAGCTCACCCCTCGGAACCAGTGCGGGAGGGACTGAAGCTTTCTTT.

Worth noting for this clone: The same CDR3 is also encoded by other DNA sequences in this sample. J is TRBJ2-2 and V is TRBV27, with 8 bases identical to TRBD2. This CDR3 has 15 residues. V lost 6 bases and J lost 4; bases outside the gene matches: 7. Germline CDR1 MNHEY, CDR2 SMNVEV (reference sequence). CDR3: CASSSAGAGTGELFF. In DNA, the CDR3 is TGTGCCAGCAGCTCAGCGGGAGCAGGCACCGGGGAGCTGTTTTTT.

The gene calls are TRBV4-1 and TRBJ2-1, with TRBD2 matching over 14 bases. CDR3 length: 15 residues. Trimming took 5 bases from V and 8 from J; bases not matched to a gene: 5. In germline, CDR1 is MGHRA, CDR2 YSYEKL. In DNA, the CDR3 is TGCGCCAGCAGCGAGACTAGCGGGAGGGCCCATGAGCAGTTCTTC. It codes for CASSETSGRAHEQFF.

The chain couples TRBV27 to TRBJ2-2, with a weak D call TRBD1 (6 bases). The V end was cut by 5 bases, the J end by 7 bases, with 14 bases between. The germline CDR1 and CDR2 sequences are MNHEY and SMNVEV (reference sequence). This CDR3 contains 14 residues. In DNA, the CDR3 is TGTGCCAGCAGTCCATGGACAGTTGGCGGGGAGCTGTTTTTT. It yields the protein CASSPWTVGGELFF.

This sequence joins TRBV7-9 and TRBJ2-1; 9 bases map to TRBD1. The CDR3 runs 13 residues. From germline, CDR1 is SEHNR and CDR2 FQNEAQ (reference sequence). V shed 9 bases, J shed 8 bases, and the junction held 8 bases outside the gene matches. The CDR3 region is CASRQGGVDEQFF. The CDR3 DNA reads TGTGCCAGTAGACAGGGGGGAGTCGATGAGCAGTTCTTC.

Remarks on this clone: The sample holds other DNA sequences that translate to the same CDR3. V and J are TRBV19 and TRBJ1-5; D gene uncertain. V shed 5 bases and J shed 7 bases, with 15 bases lying between them. This CDR3 region has 14 residues. Germline V gene lookup returns CDR1 LNHDA and CDR2 SQIVND (reference sequence). The DNA of the CDR3 is TGTGCCAGTAGTTCAACCGGGGTTGGGCAGCCCCAGCATTTT. Its translation is CASSSTGVGQPQHF.

V and J are TRBV7-9 and TRBJ2-5; a possible D gene is TRBD2 (5 bases). Germline V gene lookup returns CDR1 SEHNR and CDR2 FQNEAQ (reference sequence). V lost 7 bases, J lost 7 bases, and 13 bases lay in between. The CDR3 covers 12 residues. DNA for the CDR3: TGTGCCAGCACAATCGATCGGGGGACCCAGTACTTC. It encodes CASTIDRGTQYF.

The chain employs TRBV2 and TRBJ2-1; tentative D call: TRBD2 (5 bases). CDR3 length equals 15 residues. From germline, CDR1 is SNHLY and CDR2 FYNNEI. V shed 8 bases and J shed 0 bases, with 14 bases lying between them. The CDR3 nucleotides read TGTGCCAGCCAATCACGGGGAATCTCCTACAATGAGCAGTTCTTC. Amino acids: CASQSRGISYNEQFF.

The rearrangement links TRBV7-6 to TRBJ2-7, with a possible D match to TRBD1 (5 bases). This CDR3 spans 15 amino acids. CDR1 and CDR2 from the germline V gene are SGHVS and FNYEAQ. V was pared by 5 bases and J by 0 bases, with 14 bases between. The CDR3 sequence is CASSPQGRASYEQYF. The CDR3 DNA reads as TGTGCCAGCAGCCCCCAGGGCAGAGCCTCCTACGAGCAGTACTTC.

This clone was detected only once. The gene calls are TRBV6-4 and TRBJ1-2; the D is unclear. Germline values: CDR1 MRHNA, CDR2 SNTAGT. Trimming stripped 6 bases from V and 8 bases from J, with 16 bases between. The CDR3 is 13 residues long. CDR3 nucleotide sequence: TGTGCCAGCAGCGCCCCCGGGAACCGGGGCTACACCTTC. Translated, it gives CASSAPGNRGYTF.

This clone was counted between two and nine times. The gene calls are TRBV28 and TRBJ2-7; D not certain. V lost 7 bases, J lost 0 bases, and 7 bases lay in between. Germline V gene sequence: CDR1 MDHEN, CDR2 SYDVKM. This CDR3 comprises 12 residues. The CDR3 spells CASNDSSYEQYF. In DNA, the CDR3 is TGTGCCAGCAACGACTCCTCCTACGAGCAGTACTTC.

This rearrangement joins TRBV6-4 to TRBJ2-1; maybe TRBD2 (6 bases). Per germline, CDR1 MRHNA and CDR2 SNTAGT. V was pared by 4 bases and J by 6 bases, with 10 bases between. The CDR3 sequence is 13 residues long. The CDR3, as DNA: TGTGCCAGCAGTGTTGCAGCGGGCAATGAGCAGTTCTTC. Encoded protein: CASSVAAGNEQFF.

The gene calls are TRBV7-6 and TRBJ1-3; D ambiguous. Germline V gene data show CDR1 as SGHVS and CDR2 as FNYEAQ. Between the trimmed V and J ends, which lost 4 bases and 1 base, there was a span of 5 bases. The CDR3 spans 13 residues. CDR3 nucleotides: TGTGCCAGCAGCTGGAGTTCTGGAAACACCATATATTTT. It codes for CASSWSSGNTIYF.

The chain uses TRBV29-1 and TRBJ2-3; D is uncertain. The V gene lost 1 base and the J gene lost 2 bases, with 4 bases spanning the gap. Germline CDR1 SQVTM, CDR2 ANQGSEA. The CDR3 contains 12 residues. As DNA, the CDR3 is TGCAGCGTTGAAGTTTACACAGATACGCAGTATTTT. It encodes CSVEVYTDTQYF.

This clone was observed a handful of times. The chain uses TRBV28 and TRBJ1-4, with a possible D match to TRBD1 (6 bases). With 7 bases removed from V and 7 bases from J, the gap between germline ends came to 16 bases. Germline V gives CDR1 MDHEN, CDR2 SYDVKM. This CDR3 comprises 14 residues. The CDR3 is CASTPGALGEKLFF. CDR3 bases: TGTGCCAGCACCCCAGGGGCATTAGGTGAAAAACTGTTTTTT. The full variable domain, its missing parts supplied by reference TRBV28 and TRBJ1-4, is DVKVTQSSRYLVKRTGEKVFLECVQDMDHENMFWYRQDPGLGLRLIYFSYDVKMKEKGDIPEGYSVSREKKERFSLILESASTNQTSMYLCASTPGALGEKLFFGSGTQLSVL.

The gene calls are TRBV7-2 and TRBJ2-1, with D maybe TRBD2 (5 bases). From germline, CDR1 is SGHTA and CDR2 FQGNSA. The V end lost 0 bases, the J end lost 4 bases, and 10 bases lay between the germline ends. The CDR3 sequence is 15 residues long. CDR3 residues: CASSLAAALYNEQFF. The CDR3, as DNA: TGTGCCAGCAGCTTAGCAGCGGCCCTATACAATGAGCAGTTCTTC.

This chain connects TRBV6-6 to TRBJ2-2; D remains ambiguous. V was cut by 0 bases and J by 4 bases, with 9 bases left in between. Germline V gene sequence: CDR1 MNHNY, CDR2 SVGAGI (reference sequence). The CDR3 covers 15 residues. This CDR3 reads CASSYSRQLTGELFF. The CDR3 region has the DNA TGTGCCAGCAGTTACTCGAGGCAGCTCACCGGGGAGCTGTTTTTT.

The V call is TRBV29-1, the J call TRBJ2-6; D gene ambiguous. Looked up from germline, CDR1 is SQVTM and CDR2 is ANQGSEA. Deletions cut 4 bases from V and 3 bases from J, with 13 bases between. The CDR3 has 15 amino acids. CDR3: CSVVGQDFGANVLTF. CDR3 in DNA: TGCAGCGTTGTTGGCCAGGATTTTGGGGCCAACGTCCTGACTTTC.

V is TRBV28 and J is TRBJ1-2; TRBD1 aligns across 11 bases. CDR1 is MDHEN and CDR2 is SYDVKM in the germline V gene. V was clipped by 1 base and J by 5 bases; unmatched bases: 6. The CDR3 is 16 amino acids. CDR3 bases: TGTGCCAGCAGTTTATCCAGGACAGGGGGCATATATGGCTACACCTTC. This gives the protein CASSLSRTGGIYGYTF.

This clone was counted a single time. The V gene is TRBV7-2, the J gene TRBJ2-2; 10 bases align to TRBD2. Germline assignment: CDR1 SGHTA and CDR2 FQGNSA. J lost 5 bases, V lost 5 bases, and 8 bases had no gene match. The CDR3 length is 16 residues. CDR3 coding DNA: TGTGCCAGCAGCGTTAGGCTAGCGGGGGTTACCGGGGAGCTGTTTTTT. Translated, it gives CASSVRLAGVTGELFF.

The J gene is TRBJ2-1, the V gene TRBV12-1; TRBD2, the table's D call, lacks a check against the DNA. TRBV12-1 is given as a pseudogene. The CDR3 runs to 14 residues. For the CDR3, the DNA is TGTGCCAGCAGCCGCGGGAGTGCCTACAATGAGCAGTTCTTC. It translates to CASSRGSAYNEQFF.

The chain uses TRBV28 and TRBJ2-1; tentative D call: TRBD2 (7 bases). Deletions cut 3 bases from V and 8 bases from J, with 14 bases between. Germline CDR1 reads MDHEN; CDR2 reads SYDVKM. This CDR3 has 14 residues. CDR3 coding DNA: TGTGCCAGCAGTTTCGTTGGGGGGGCCCATGAGCAGTTCTTC. It specifies CASSFVGGAHEQFF.